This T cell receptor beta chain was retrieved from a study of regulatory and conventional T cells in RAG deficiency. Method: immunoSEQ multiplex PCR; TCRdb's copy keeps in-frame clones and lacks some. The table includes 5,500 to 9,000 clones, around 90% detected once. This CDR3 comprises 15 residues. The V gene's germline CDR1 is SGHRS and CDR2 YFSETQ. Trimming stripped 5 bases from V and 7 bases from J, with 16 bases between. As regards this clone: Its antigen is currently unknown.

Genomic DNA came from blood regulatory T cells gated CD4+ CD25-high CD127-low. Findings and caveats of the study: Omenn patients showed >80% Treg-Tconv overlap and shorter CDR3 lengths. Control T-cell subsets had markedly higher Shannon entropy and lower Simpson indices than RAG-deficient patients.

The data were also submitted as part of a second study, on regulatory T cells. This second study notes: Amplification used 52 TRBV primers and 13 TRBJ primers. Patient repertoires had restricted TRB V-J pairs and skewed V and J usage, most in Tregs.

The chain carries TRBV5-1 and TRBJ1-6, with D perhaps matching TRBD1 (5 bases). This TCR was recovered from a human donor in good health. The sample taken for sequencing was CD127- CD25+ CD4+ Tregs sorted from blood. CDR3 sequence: CASSARGLTNSPLHF. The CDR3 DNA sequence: TGCGCCAGCAGTGCAAGGGGACTGACGAATTCACCCCTCCACTTT.